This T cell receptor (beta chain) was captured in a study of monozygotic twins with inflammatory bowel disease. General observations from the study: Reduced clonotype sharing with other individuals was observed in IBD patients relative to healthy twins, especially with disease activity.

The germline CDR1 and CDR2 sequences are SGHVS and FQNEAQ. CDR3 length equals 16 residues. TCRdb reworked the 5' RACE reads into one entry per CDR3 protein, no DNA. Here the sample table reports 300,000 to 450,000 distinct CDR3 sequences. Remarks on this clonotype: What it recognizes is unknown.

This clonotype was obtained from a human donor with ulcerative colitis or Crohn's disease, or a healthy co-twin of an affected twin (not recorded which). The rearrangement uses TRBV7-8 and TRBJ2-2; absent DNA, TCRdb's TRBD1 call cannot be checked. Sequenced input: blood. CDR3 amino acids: CASSLGGTGTTGELFF.